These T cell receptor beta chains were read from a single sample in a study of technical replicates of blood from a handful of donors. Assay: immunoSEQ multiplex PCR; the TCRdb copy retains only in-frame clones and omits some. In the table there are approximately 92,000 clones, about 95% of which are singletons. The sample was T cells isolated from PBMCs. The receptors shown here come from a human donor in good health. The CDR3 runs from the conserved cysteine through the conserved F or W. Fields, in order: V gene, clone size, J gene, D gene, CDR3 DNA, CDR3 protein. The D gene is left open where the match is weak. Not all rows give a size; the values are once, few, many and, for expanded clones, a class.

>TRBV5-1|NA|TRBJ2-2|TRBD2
TGCGCCAGCAGCATACGAACTAGCGGCAACACCGGGGAGCTGTTTTTT
CASSIRTSGNTGELFF
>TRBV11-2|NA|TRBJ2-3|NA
TGTGCCAGCAGCTTAGAAGTTGACAGGATTACCCTCAGGACAGATACGCAGTATTTT
CASSLEVDRITLRTDTQYF
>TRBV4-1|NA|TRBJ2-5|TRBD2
TGCGCCAGCAGCCAGGCTAGACTAGCGGGGGCGGGAGAGACCCAGTACTTC
CASSQARLAGAGETQYF
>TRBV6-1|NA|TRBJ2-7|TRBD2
TGTGCCAGCAGTGCCCTAGCGGGGGGCGAGCAGTACTTC
CASSALAGGEQYF
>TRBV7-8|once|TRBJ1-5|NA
TGTGCCAGCAGCCTAACCAGGGTGGGCAATCAGCCCCAGCATTTT
CASSLTRVGNQPQHF
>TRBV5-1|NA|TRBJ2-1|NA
TGCGCCAGCAGCTTGGGATGGACTAACCACAATGAGCAGTTCTTC
CASSLGWTNHNEQFF
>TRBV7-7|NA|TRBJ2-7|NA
TGTGCCAGCAGCTTAGGTCAGGGTAGGTACGAGCAGTACTTC
CASSLGQGRYEQYF
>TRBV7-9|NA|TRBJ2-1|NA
TGTGCCAGCAGCTTAGTTGGTAGCTCCTACAATGAGCAGTTCTTC
CASSLVGSSYNEQFF
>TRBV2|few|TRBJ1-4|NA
TGTGCCAGCAGTGGTCGGGGGGGCGAAAAACTGTTTTTT
CASSGRGGEKLFF
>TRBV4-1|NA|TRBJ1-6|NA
TGCGCCAGCAGCCGTCCGGGGGGCAATTCACCCCTCCACTTT
CASSRPGGNSPLHF
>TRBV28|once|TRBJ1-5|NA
TGTGCCATCCAGGGATTGGGTCAGCCCCAGCATTTT
CAIQGLGQPQHF
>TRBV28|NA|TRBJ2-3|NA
TGTGCCAGCTCAGACCAAGGCCGTGCGGCAGATACGCAGTATTTT
CASSDQGRAADTQYF
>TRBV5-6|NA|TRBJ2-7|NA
TGTGCCAGCAGCTTGGCCTCGACAGGACCCGACGAGCAGTACTTC
CASSLASTGPDEQYF
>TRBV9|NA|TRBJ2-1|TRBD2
TGTGCCAGCAGCTCTCGGACTAGCGGGAGGGTATATAACAATGAGCAGTTCTTC
CASSSRTSGRVYNNEQFF
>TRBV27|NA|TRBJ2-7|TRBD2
TGTGCCAGCGCCGTTGGGGGGGGGTACGAGCAGTACTTC
CASAVGGGYEQYF